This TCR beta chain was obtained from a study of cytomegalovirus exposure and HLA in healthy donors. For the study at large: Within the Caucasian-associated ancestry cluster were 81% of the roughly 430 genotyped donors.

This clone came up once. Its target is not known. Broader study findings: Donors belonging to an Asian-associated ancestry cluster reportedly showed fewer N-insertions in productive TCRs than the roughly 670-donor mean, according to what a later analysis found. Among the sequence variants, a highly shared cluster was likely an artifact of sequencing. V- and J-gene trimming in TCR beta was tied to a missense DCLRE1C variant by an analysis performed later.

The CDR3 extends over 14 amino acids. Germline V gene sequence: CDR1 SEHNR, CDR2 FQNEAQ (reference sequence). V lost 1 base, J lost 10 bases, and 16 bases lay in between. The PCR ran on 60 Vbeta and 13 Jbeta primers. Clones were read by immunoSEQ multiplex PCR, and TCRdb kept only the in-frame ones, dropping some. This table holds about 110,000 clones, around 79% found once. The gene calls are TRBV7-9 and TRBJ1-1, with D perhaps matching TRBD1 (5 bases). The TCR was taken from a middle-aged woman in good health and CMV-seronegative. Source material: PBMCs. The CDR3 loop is CASSLVQGQYVAFF. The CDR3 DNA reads TGTGCCAGCAGCTTAGTCCAGGGTCAGTATGTAGCTTTCTTT.